This T cell receptor beta chain originates from a study of blood T cell repertoires in COVID-19 (dated by TCRdb to 2020 to 2022). With regard to the full study: Collaborator samples came from the United States, Italy and Spain and covered acute and convalescent phases of COVID-19. Samples were obtained from the ongoing ImmuneRACE study (first 160 participants) and from roughly 1,300 subjects provided by 6 global collaborators. A freely available public database, intended as a resource for researchers studying the immune response to SARS-CoV-2, is where the repertoires were released. The material from the prospective study consisted of cDNA or gDNA derived from T cells, B-cell-depleted T cells, or PBMCs. Sample metadata almost always included a de-identified subject ID, COVID-19 status, age in years and sex. Where available, HLA class I and class II types were obtained from metadata supplied by the sample provider rather than from assay-based typing. The dataset comprised deeply sampled blood TCRbeta repertoires from subjects exposed to, actively infected with, or recovered from COVID-19.

TCRbeta CDR3 regions were amplified from genomic DNA by means of the immunoSEQ Assay, a bias-controlled multiplex PCR. The original methods were these. Within the assay, amplification of reference gene primers was used to estimate how many nucleated cells each sample contained. To quantify the absolute abundance of each unique TCRbeta CDR3 rearrangement, sequence reads were collapsed and filtered. Productive Simpson clonality was computed per sample as the square root of Simpson's diversity index over productive rearrangements. As stored in TCRdb, this immuneACCESS dataset retains in-frame rearrangements with V and J assigned. A fraction of the clones does not appear; measured against another copy, unresolved V genes explain less than half of the discrepancy, and the remainder lacks a known reason. V, J and clone size are those of that table, while D and trimming were read from the DNA. This sample has some 130,000 clones in its table, and nearly 70% of those were observed once. Of the sample, 1.9% falls within the top ten clones.

On this clone itself: The antigen it binds to is not known. No qualities accompany the bases; no much larger clone lies one base away.

The collaborating institutions used their own protocols to collect whole blood in K2EDTA tubes. For TCRbeta analysis, collaborators shipped samples in one of three forms: frozen whole blood, isolated PBMCs, or DNA extracted from either of those sample types. Results and caveats for the whole study, not just this receptor: The quantity of clinical and demographic metadata differed by source and by participant and was supplied without curation.

In the germline V gene, CDR1 corresponds to MNHEY and CDR2 to SVGAGI. V and J are truncated by 5 bases and 3 bases respectively, leaving an intervening sequence of 13 bases. Spanning cysteine to phenylalanine, the CDR3 consists of 15 amino acids. CDR3 DNA only is kept here, 45 bases in frame from base 1. The origin of this receptor is a woman in her 70s with acute or convalescent COVID-19. The chain employs TRBV6-5 and TRBJ2-2, with TRBD1 tentatively as D gene (5 bases match). The sample comprised peripheral blood. DNA sequence: TGTGCCAGCAGTCCGGCAAGGGGTGACACCGGGGAGCTGTTTTTT. It codes for CASSPARGDTGELFF.